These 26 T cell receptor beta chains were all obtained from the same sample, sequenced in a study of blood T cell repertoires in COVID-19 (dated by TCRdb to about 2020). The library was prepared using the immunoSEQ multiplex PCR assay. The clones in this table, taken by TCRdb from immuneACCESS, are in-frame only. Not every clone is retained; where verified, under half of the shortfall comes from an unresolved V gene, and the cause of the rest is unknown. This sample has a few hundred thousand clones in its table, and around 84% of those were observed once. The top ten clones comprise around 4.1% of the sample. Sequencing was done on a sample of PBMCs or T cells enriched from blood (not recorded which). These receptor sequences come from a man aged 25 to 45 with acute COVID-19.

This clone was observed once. CDR3 nucleotide sequence: TGTGCCAGTACCATGGGGGGTCCCCAAGAGACCCAGTACTTC. Encoded protein: CASTMGGPQETQYF. The chain combines TRBV19 with TRBJ2-5, with D perhaps TRBD2 (6 bases). The CDR3 totals 14 residues. V was shortened by 7 bases and J by 1 base, with 13 bases between the two germline ends. Germline lookup yields CDR1 LNHDA and CDR2 SQIVND (reference sequence).

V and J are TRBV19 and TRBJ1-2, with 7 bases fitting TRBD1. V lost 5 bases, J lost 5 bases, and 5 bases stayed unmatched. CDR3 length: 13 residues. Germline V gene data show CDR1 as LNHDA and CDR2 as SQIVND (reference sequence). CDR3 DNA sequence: TGTGCCAGTAGTGTACAGGGGAAGTATGGCTACACCTTC. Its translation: CASSVQGKYGYTF.

The CDR3 bases are TGTGCCAGCAGCCCCCGGGGGGCTGGCGTTGGGGCAGATACGCAGTATTTT. As protein: CASSPRGAGVGADTQYF. This chain connects TRBV9 to TRBJ2-3; tentatively, D is TRBD2 (7 bases). V lost 4 bases to trimming and J lost 4 bases, with 22 bases between them. The CDR3 extends over 17 amino acids. Germline CDR1 reads SGDLS; CDR2 reads YYNGEE.

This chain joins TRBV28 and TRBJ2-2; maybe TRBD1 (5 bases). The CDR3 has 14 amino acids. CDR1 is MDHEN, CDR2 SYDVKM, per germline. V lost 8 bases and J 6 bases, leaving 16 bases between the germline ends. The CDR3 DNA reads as TGTGCCAGCTTCTTCGCCCAGGGTGCCGGGGAGCTGTTTTTT. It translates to CASFFAQGAGELFF. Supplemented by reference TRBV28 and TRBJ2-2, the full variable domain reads DVKVTQSSRYLVKRTGEKVFLECVQDMDHENMFWYRQDPGLGLRLIYFSYDVKMKEKGDIPEGYSVSREKKERFSLILESASTNQTSMYLCASFFAQGAGELFFGEGSRLTVL.

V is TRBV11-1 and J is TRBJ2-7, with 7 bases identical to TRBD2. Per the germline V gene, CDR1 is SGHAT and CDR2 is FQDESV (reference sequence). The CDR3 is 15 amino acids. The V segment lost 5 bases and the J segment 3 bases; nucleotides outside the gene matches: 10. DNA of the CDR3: TGTGCCAGCAGCCAAAGCGGGGAAAGGAACTACGAGCAGTACGTC. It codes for CASSQSGERNYEQYV.

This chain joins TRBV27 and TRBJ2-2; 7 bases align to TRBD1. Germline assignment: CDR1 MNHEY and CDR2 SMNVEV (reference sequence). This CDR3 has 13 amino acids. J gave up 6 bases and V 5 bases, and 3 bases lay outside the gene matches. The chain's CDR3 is CASSRQGAGELFF. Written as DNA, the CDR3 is TGTGCCAGCAGTCGGCAGGGGGCCGGGGAGCTGTTTTTT.

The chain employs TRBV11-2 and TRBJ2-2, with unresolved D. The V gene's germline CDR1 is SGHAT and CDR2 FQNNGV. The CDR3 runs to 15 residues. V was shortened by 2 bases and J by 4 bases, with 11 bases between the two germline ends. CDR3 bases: TGTGCCAGCAGCTTAAGACTGCCGGTCACCGGGGAGCTGTTTTTT. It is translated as CASSLRLPVTGELFF.

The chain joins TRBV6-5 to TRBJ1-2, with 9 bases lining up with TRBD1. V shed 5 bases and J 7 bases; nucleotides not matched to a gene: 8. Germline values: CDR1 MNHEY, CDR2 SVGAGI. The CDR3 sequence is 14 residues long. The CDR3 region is CASSRTGQGGGYTF. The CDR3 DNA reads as TGTGCCAGCAGTCGTACGGGACAGGGTGGTGGCTACACCTTC.

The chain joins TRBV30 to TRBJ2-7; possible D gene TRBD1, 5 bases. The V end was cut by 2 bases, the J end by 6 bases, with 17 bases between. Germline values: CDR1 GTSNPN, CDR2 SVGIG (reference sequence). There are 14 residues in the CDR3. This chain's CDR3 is CAWSPSLGAVEQYV. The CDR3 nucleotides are TGTGCCTGGAGTCCGTCTTTAGGGGCGGTCGAGCAGTACGTC.

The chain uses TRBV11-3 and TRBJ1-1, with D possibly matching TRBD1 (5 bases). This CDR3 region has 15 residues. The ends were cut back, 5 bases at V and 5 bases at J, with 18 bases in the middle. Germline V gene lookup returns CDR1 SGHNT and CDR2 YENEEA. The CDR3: CASSPPWGGSTEAFF. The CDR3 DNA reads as TGTGCCAGCAGCCCGCCATGGGGGGGATCGACTGAAGCTTTCTTT. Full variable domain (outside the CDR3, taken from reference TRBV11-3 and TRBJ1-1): EAGVVQSPRYKIIEKKQPVAFWCNPISGHNTLYWYLQNLGQGPELLIRYENEEAVDDSQLPKDRFSAERLKGVDSTLKIQPAELGDSAVYLCASSPPWGGSTEAFFGQGTRLTVV.

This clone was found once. For the CDR3, the DNA is TGTGCCAGCAGCGCTAGGGGTGACAGGGGTTACTCTGGAAACACCATATATTTT. It specifies CASSARGDRGYSGNTIYF. The rearrangement links TRBV5-5 to TRBJ1-3; 8 bases match TRBD1. J gave up 0 bases and V 4 bases, and 12 bases lay outside the gene matches. The germline V gene encodes CDR1 SGHKS and CDR2 YYEKEE (reference sequence). CDR3 length equals 18 residues.

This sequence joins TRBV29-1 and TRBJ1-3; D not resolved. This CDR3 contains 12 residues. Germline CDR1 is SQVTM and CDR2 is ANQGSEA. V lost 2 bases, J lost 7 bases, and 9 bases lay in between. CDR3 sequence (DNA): TGCAGCGTTGAATTCCCAGTCAACACCATATATTTT. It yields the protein CSVEFPVNTIYF.

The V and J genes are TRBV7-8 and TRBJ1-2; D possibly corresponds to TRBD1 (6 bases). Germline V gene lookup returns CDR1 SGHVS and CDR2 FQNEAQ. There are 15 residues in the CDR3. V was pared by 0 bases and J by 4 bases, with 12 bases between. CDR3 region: CASSLAVGAVYGYTF. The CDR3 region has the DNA TGTGCCAGCAGCTTAGCGGTGGGGGCCGTCTATGGCTACACCTTC.

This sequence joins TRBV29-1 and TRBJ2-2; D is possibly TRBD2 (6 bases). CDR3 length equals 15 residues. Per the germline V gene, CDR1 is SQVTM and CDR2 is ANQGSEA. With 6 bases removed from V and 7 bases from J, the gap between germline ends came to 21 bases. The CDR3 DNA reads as TGCAGCGTCCGAAGGCGGAGGGAAGGGTTCGGGGAGCTGTTTTTT. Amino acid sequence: CSVRRRREGFGELFF.

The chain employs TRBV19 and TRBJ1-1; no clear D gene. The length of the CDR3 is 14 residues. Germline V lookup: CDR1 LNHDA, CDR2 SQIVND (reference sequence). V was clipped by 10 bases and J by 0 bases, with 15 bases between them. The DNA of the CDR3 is TGTGCCACACACGGTGCGGGGATGAACACTGAAGCTTTCTTT. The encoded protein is CATHGAGMNTEAFF.

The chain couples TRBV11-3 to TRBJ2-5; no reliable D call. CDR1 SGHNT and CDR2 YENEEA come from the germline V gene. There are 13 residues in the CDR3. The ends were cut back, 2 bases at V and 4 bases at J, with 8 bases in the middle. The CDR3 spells CASSLQAAETQYF. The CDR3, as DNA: TGTGCCAGCAGCTTACAGGCAGCAGAGACCCAGTACTTC.

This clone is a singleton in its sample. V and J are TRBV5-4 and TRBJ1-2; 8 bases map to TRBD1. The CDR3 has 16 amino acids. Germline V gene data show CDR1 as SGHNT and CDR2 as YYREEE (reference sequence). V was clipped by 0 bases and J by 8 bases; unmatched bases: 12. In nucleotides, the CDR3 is TGTGCCAGCAGCTTGGCTACGGGGCAGGGGGCGAGCGGCTACACCTTC. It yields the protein CASSLATGQGASGYTF.

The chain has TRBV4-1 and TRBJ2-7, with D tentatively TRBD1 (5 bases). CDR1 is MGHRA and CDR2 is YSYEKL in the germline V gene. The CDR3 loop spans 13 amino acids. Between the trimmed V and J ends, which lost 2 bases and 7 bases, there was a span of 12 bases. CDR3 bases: TGCGCCAGCAGCCAAAACCAGGGATTTGAGCAGTACGTC. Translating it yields CASSQNQGFEQYV.

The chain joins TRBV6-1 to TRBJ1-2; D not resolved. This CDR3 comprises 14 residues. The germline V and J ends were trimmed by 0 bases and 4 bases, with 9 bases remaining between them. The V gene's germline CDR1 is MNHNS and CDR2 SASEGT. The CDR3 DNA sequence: TGTGCCAGCAGTGAAGCGCGAGGCTTCTATGGCTACACCTTC. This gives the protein CASSEARGFYGYTF.

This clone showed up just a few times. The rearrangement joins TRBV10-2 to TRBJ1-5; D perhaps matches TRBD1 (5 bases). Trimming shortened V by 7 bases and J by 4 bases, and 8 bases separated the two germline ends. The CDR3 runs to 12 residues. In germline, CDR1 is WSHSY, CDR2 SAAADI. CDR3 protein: CASTPGNQPQHF. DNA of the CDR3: TGCGCCAGCACGCCAGGGAATCAGCCCCAGCATTTT.

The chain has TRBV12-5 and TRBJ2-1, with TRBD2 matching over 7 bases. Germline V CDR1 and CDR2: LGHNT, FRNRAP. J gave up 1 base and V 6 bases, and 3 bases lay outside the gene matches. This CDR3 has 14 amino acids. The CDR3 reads CASGLAGSYNEQFF. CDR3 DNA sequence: TGTGCTAGTGGCTTAGCGGGTTCCTACAATGAGCAGTTCTTC.

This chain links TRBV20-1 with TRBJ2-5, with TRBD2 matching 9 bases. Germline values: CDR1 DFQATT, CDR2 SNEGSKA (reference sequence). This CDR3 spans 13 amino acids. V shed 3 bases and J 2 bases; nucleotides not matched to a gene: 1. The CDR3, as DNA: TGCAGTGCTAGTAGCGGGGGACAAGAGACCCAGTACTTC. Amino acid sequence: CSASSGGQETQYF.

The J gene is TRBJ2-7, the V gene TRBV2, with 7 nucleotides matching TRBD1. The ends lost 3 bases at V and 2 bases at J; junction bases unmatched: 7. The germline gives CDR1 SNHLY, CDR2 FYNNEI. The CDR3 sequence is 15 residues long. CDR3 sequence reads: CASSDGPDRTYEQYV. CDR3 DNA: TGTGCCAGCAGTGACGGCCCGGACAGGACCTACGAGCAGTACGTC.

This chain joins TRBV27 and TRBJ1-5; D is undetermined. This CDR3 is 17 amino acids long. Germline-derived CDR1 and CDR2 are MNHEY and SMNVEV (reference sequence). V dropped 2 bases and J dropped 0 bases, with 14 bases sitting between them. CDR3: CASSLGPRQDSNQPQHF. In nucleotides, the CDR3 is TGTGCCAGCAGTTTAGGTCCACGCCAGGATAGCAATCAGCCCCAGCATTTT.

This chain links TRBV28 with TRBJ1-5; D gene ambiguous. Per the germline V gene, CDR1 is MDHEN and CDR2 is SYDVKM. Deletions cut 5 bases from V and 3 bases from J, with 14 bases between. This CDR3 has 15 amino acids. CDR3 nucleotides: TGTGCCAGCAGTGAGACGGTACAGTTCAATCAGCCCCAGCATTTT. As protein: CASSETVQFNQPQHF.

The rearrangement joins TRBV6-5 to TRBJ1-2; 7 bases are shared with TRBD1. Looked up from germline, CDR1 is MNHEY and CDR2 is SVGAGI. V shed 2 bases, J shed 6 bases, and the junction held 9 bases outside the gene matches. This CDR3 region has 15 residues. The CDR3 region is CASSYEGQISNGYTF. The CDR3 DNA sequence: TGTGCCAGCAGTTACGAGGGACAGATATCTAATGGCTACACCTTC.